The 25 T cell receptor beta chains below were found in one sample sequenced in a study of T cell responses to AZD1222 COVID-19 vaccine. The method was immunoSEQ multiplex PCR; TCRdb's version includes in-frame clones alone and lacks a portion of them. The table includes 100,000 to 150,000 clones, 88% detected once. Sequencing used peripheral blood, obtained on day 0 of AZD1222 vaccination. The receptors come from an adult in good health.

The chain carries TRBV6-5 and TRBJ2-3, with 10 positions matching TRBD1. CDR1 is MNHEY and CDR2 is SVGAGI in the germline V gene. Unmatched junction bases numbered 4, after V lost 6 bases and J lost 4 bases. The CDR3 is 14 amino acids. The CDR3 spells CASSDGQGADTQYF. The CDR3 nucleotides are TGTGCCAGCAGCGACGGACAGGGGGCAGATACGCAGTATTTT.

This clone was observed once. The rearrangement joins TRBV11-2 to TRBJ1-1; D uncertain. The V end lost 2 bases, the J end lost 1 base, and 5 bases lay between the germline ends. The CDR3 sequence is 13 residues long. CDR1 SGHAT and CDR2 FQNNGV come from the germline V gene. CDR3 DNA: TGTGCCAGCAGCTTATCCCGGAACACTGAAGCTTTCTTT. The encoded protein is CASSLSRNTEAFF.

J is TRBJ1-1 and V is TRBV27; no definite D call. This CDR3 has 15 residues. CDR1 is MNHEY and CDR2 is SMNVEV in the germline V gene (reference sequence). Trimming cost V 6 bases and J 1 base, with 15 bases left between them. CDR3 nucleotide sequence: TGTGCCAGCAGGGATTGGGGTGGCTCGAACACTGAAGCTTTCTTT. This codes for CASRDWGGSNTEAFF.

This chain links TRBV9 with TRBJ2-3; 10 nucleotides agree with TRBD2. Germline-derived CDR1 and CDR2 are SGDLS and YYNGEE. This CDR3 spans 17 amino acids. V gave up 3 bases and J gave up 0 bases; unmatched junction bases: 7. The CDR3 reads CASSASLAGSSTDTQYF. In nucleotides, the CDR3 is TGTGCCAGCAGCGCCTCACTAGCGGGGAGTAGCACAGATACGCAGTATTTT. Filled out from reference TRBV9 and TRBJ2-3, the complete variable domain reads DSGVTQTPKHLITATGQRVTLRCSPRSGDLSVYWYQQSLDQGLQFLIQYYNGEERAKGNILERFSAQQFPDLHSELNLSSLELGDSALYFCASSASLAGSSTDTQYFGPGTRLTVL.

This clone was picked up one time. The chain links TRBV28 to TRBJ1-1; possibly TRBD1 for D (5 bases). Trimming took off 4 bases at V and 1 base at J, with 10 bases between the two ends. Germline V gene data show CDR1 as MDHEN and CDR2 as SYDVKM. The length of the CDR3 is 14 residues. CDR3 in amino acids: CASSWVGGNTEAFF. The CDR3 DNA sequence: TGTGCCAGCAGTTGGGTGGGGGGGAACACTGAAGCTTTCTTT.

The chain couples TRBV7-8 to TRBJ2-1, with a possible D match to TRBD1 (5 bases). Germline CDR1 reads SGHVS; CDR2 reads FQNEAQ. The CDR3 loop spans 15 amino acids. With 2 bases removed from V and 1 base from J, the gap between germline ends came to 9 bases. CDR3 bases: TGTGCCAGCAGCTTATTTGGGGCGTCCTACAATGAGCAGTTCTTC. Translating gives CASSLFGASYNEQFF.

The genes are TRBV29-1 and TRBJ1-5; no definite D call. Trimming removed 6 bases from V and 0 bases from J, with 12 bases in between. Germline loops: CDR1 SQVTM, CDR2 ANQGSEA. This CDR3 has 14 residues. CDR3 residues: CSVTEGNSNQPQHF. The CDR3 region has the DNA TGCAGCGTGACTGAGGGAAATAGCAATCAGCCCCAGCATTTT.

This clone has a single count. The chain employs TRBV4-2 and TRBJ1-1; perhaps TRBD1 as D (6 bases). This CDR3 region has 15 residues. Germline values: CDR1 LGHNA, CDR2 YNFKEQ. Trimming took 3 bases from V and 7 from J, leaving 18 bases between them. Here the CDR3 reads CASSQGAHRTGEAFF. CDR3 nucleotide sequence: TGTGCCAGCAGCCAGGGGGCGCATAGAACGGGTGAAGCTTTCTTT.

V and J are TRBV18 and TRBJ2-2; D remains ambiguous. The germline gives CDR1 KGHSH, CDR2 LQKENI. The CDR3 has 13 residues. The V end lost 1 base, the J end lost 2 bases, and 2 bases lay between the germline ends. The CDR3 here is CASSPLNTGELFF. Here the CDR3 DNA reads TGTGCCAGCTCACCACTTAACACCGGGGAGCTGTTTTTT.

Concerning this clone itself: The sample holds other DNA sequences that translate to the same CDR3. The rearrangement links TRBV24-1 to TRBJ1-4; D gene uncertain. From germline, CDR1 is KGHDR and CDR2 SFDVKD. Trimming removed 4 bases from V and 6 bases from J, with 5 bases in between. CDR3 length equals 12 residues. The CDR3 loop is CATSDPHEKLFF. The CDR3 DNA reads as TGTGCCACCAGTGACCCCCATGAAAAACTGTTTTTT.

V usage is TRBV25-1 and J usage is TRBJ1-2; a possible D gene is TRBD1 (6 bases). Germline V lookup: CDR1 MGHDK, CDR2 SYGVNS. The CDR3 is 16 amino acids. Trimming left V 2 bases short and J 0 bases short, with 13 bases between. As DNA, the CDR3 is TGTGCCAGCAGTGAACATGGGGACACTTCTAACTATGGCTACACCTTC. It encodes CASSEHGDTSNYGYTF.

Only one count was recorded for this clone. The chain combines TRBV7-9 with TRBJ2-6, with 7 bases lining up with TRBD1. J lost 4 bases, V lost 2 bases, and 11 bases had no gene match. Germline V lookup: CDR1 SEHNR, CDR2 FQNEAQ (reference sequence). The CDR3 covers 18 residues. CDR3 sequence: CASSLINRGESGANVLTF. The CDR3 DNA reads as TGTGCCAGCAGCTTAATAAACAGGGGAGAGTCCGGGGCCAACGTCCTGACTTTC.

This clone came up once. The chain has TRBV2 and TRBJ1-1, with a tentative D call TRBD1 (6 bases). Trimming stripped 6 bases from V and 6 bases from J, with 17 bases between. Per the germline V gene, CDR1 is SNHLY and CDR2 is FYNNEI. This CDR3 region has 14 residues. The CDR3 sequence is CASRVGGGTSEAFF. Here the CDR3 DNA reads TGTGCCAGCAGGGTAGGTGGGGGCACTTCTGAAGCTTTCTTT.

The V call is TRBV2, the J call TRBJ2-5, with D hard to call. V was shortened by 7 bases and J by 5 bases, with 17 bases between the two germline ends. The CDR3 runs to 14 residues. Per the germline V gene, CDR1 is SNHLY and CDR2 is FYNNEI. CDR3 coding DNA: TGTGCCAGCAACCGGGTCACGACGTACGAGACCCAGTACTTC. Translated, it gives CASNRVTTYETQYF.

This chain connects TRBV18 to TRBJ1-1, with a possible D match to TRBD1 (5 bases). Germline values: CDR1 KGHSH, CDR2 LQKENI. The V and J ends lost 1 base and 4 bases respectively, with 16 bases between them. CDR3 length equals 16 residues. CDR3 in amino acids: CASSPRGRVGGTEAFF. For the CDR3, the DNA is TGTGCCAGCTCACCACGGGGGAGGGTCGGGGGCACTGAAGCTTTCTTT.

In its sample, this clone was seen a few times. This sequence joins TRBV18 and TRBJ2-2; D is ambiguous. The CDR3 extends over 16 amino acids. The germline CDR1 and CDR2 sequences are KGHSH and LQKENI. Trimming shortened V by 2 bases and J by 6 bases, and 16 bases separated the two germline ends. CDR3 sequence reads: CASSPGSARGAGELFF. Here the CDR3 DNA reads TGTGCCAGCTCACCAGGGTCCGCCCGAGGCGCCGGGGAGCTGTTTTTT.

In nucleotides, the CDR3 is TGTGCCAGCAGTTTCAACACGGACGAGCAGTACTTC. Translated, it gives CASSFNTDEQYF. The rearrangement links TRBV11-3 to TRBJ2-7; D call uncertain. CDR3 length: 12 residues. Looked up from germline, CDR1 is SGHNT and CDR2 is YENEEA. Trimming removed 6 bases at V and 5 bases at J, with 11 bases between. Using reference TRBV11-3 and TRBJ2-7 for the parts outside the CDR3, the full variable domain is EAGVVQSPRYKIIEKKQPVAFWCNPISGHNTLYWYLQNLGQGPELLIRYENEEAVDDSQLPKDRFSAERLKGVDSTLKIQPAELGDSAVYLCASSFNTDEQYFGPGTRLTVT.

The chain carries TRBV7-9 and TRBJ2-4, with 9 bases fitting TRBD2. V dropped 4 bases and J dropped 0; count of bases not matched to a gene: 13. The CDR3 runs 19 residues. Germline V gene sequence: CDR1 SEHNR, CDR2 FQNEAQ (reference sequence). CDR3 region: CASSSLRAGGSLAKNIQYF. The CDR3 nucleotides are TGTGCCAGCAGCTCCCTCCGTGCGGGGGGGTCCCTAGCCAAAAACATTCAGTACTTC.

J is TRBJ1-2 and V is TRBV25-1; TRBD1 aligns across 7 bases. Germline CDR1 and CDR2: MGHDK and SYGVNS. The CDR3 runs to 13 residues. V was clipped by 4 bases and J by 3 bases; unmatched bases: 2. CDR3 in DNA: TGTGCCAGCAGTGGCCAGGGGGACTATGGCTACACCTTC. As protein: CASSGQGDYGYTF.

V and J are TRBV7-9 and TRBJ2-5; a weak D match, TRBD2 (5 bases). This CDR3 region has 15 residues. CDR1 is SEHNR, CDR2 FQNEAQ, per germline (reference sequence). V lost 5 bases to trimming and J lost 0 bases, with 13 bases between them. The CDR3 nucleotides are TGTGCCAGCAGCCTAGGAGGAGGCCACCAAGAGACCCAGTACTTC. Protein: CASSLGGGHQETQYF.

The chain is built from TRBV11-2 and TRBJ1-1; unclear D gene. Trimming removed 5 bases at V and 1 base at J, with 8 bases between. The CDR3 length is 13 residues. Germline values: CDR1 SGHAT, CDR2 FQNNGV. The CDR3 DNA reads as TGTGCCAGCAGCCTTCAGAGGAACACTGAAGCTTTCTTT. Translating it yields CASSLQRNTEAFF.

The chain uses TRBV3-1 (or the pseudogene TRBV3-2) and TRBJ1-1; possible D gene TRBD1, 5 bases. This CDR3 has 15 residues. V lost 3 bases and J 6 bases, leaving 17 bases between the germline ends. CDR1 LGHDT and CDR2 YNNKEL come from the germline V gene (reference sequence). This chain's CDR3 is CASSHLQGAGPEAFF. The CDR3 nucleotides read TGTGCCAGCAGCCACCTCCAGGGTGCGGGTCCTGAAGCTTTCTTT.

The chain couples TRBV7-9 to TRBJ1-3; a weak D match, TRBD1 (6 bases). The CDR3 runs 16 residues. Germline CDR1 reads SEHNR; CDR2 reads FQNEAQ (reference sequence). V was clipped by 1 base and J by 0 bases, with 10 bases between them. CDR3 sequence (DNA): TGTGCCAGCAGCTTAGTGGGGGGCTTCTCTGGAAACACCATATATTTT. Its translation is CASSLVGGFSGNTIYF.

The chain couples TRBV6-5 to TRBJ1-5; weak D call: TRBD1 (5 bases). V was pared by 0 bases and J by 3 bases, with 12 bases between. Per the germline V gene, CDR1 is MNHEY and CDR2 is SVGAGI. CDR3 length: 16 residues. CDR3 in amino acids: CASSYSTRGLNQPQHF. The DNA of the CDR3 is TGTGCCAGCAGTTACTCGACAAGGGGCCTCAATCAGCCCCAGCATTTT.

The rearrangement links TRBV19 to TRBJ1-1, with D maybe TRBD1 (5 bases). Germline assignment: CDR1 LNHDA and CDR2 SQIVND (reference sequence). Trimming shortened V by 10 bases and J by 1 base, and 16 bases separated the two germline ends. The CDR3 is 14 residues long. This chain's CDR3 is CATEEGWGNTEAFF. The CDR3 coding sequence is TGTGCCACGGAAGAGGGGTGGGGGAACACTGAAGCTTTCTTT.